This T cell receptor beta chain was documented in a study of T cell responses to AZD1222 COVID-19 vaccine. On this clone: Its antigen is not known.

CDR1 SNHLY and CDR2 FYNNEI come from the germline V gene. Trimming cost V 6 bases and J 0 bases; bases outside gene matches: 1. The CDR3 is 14 amino acids. The assay was immunoSEQ multiplex PCR, and TCRdb's table has in-frame clones only and misses some. The table shows 120,000 to 150,000 clones, with about 89% occurring only once. Findings and caveats of the study: The repertoires were collected only after the peak T cell response.

The receptor was derived from an adult who received the MenACWY meningococcal vaccine as a control. V is TRBV2 and J is TRBJ2-3, with 9 positions matching TRBD1. Material: peripheral blood, obtained 28 days after the second dose of the MenACWY control vaccine. The CDR3 is CASRGTGSTDTQYF. The CDR3 bases are TGTGCCAGCAGGGGGACAGGGAGCACAGATACGCAGTATTTT.